These T cell receptor beta chains were read from a single sample in a study of T cells after yellow fever vaccination. MiXCR, applied by TCRdb to the 5' RACE reads, yields one record per CDR3 protein. The sample shows 20,000 to 25,000 distinct CDR3 sequences, around 5.2% of them seen only once. The sample consisted of PBMCs, either bulk or a sorted T-cell subset (CD4+, CD8+, memory, or dextramer-sorted; not recorded which), taken around 45 days after the first yellow fever vaccination. The receptors derive from a man aged 18 to 29 who received the YFV17D yellow fever vaccine. The CDR3 runs from the conserved cysteine through the conserved F or W. Fields, in order: J gene, CDR3 length, V gene, clone size, D gene, CDR3 protein, CDR3 DNA. A D gene is named only where the DNA matches it firmly. Clone size appears in some rows only: once, few, many, or a class for an expanded clone.

J: TRBJ2-1; length: 17; V: TRBV7-3; size: many; D: TRBD2; CDR3: CASSPPPGTSGHNEQFF; DNA: TGTGCCAGCAGCCCACCCCCAGGGACTAGCGGGCACAATGAGCAGTTCTTC
J: TRBJ1-2; length: 12; V: TRBV12-3/TRBV12-4; size: many; D: .; CDR3: CASSFVPGGYTF; DNA: TGTGCCAGCAGTTTTGTCCCGGGTGGCTACACCTTC
J: TRBJ2-3; length: 16; V: TRBV7-9; size: many; D: .; CDR3: CASSARAVSKADTQYF; DNA: TGTGCCAGCAGCGCTAGAGCGGTCTCTAAGGCAGATACGCAGTATTTT
J: TRBJ2-5; length: 14; V: TRBV4-1; size: many; D: .; CDR3: CASSQVTGPGAQYF; DNA: TGCGCCAGCAGCCAAGTTACAGGCCCCGGGGCCCAGTACTTC
J: TRBJ2-4; length: 19; V: TRBV7-2; size: many; D: TRBD2; CDR3: CASSFSGGWDISGKNIQYF; DNA: TGTGCCAGCAGCTTTAGCGGGGGGTGGGATATTAGCGGAAAAAACATTCAGTACTTC
J: TRBJ2-1; length: 14; V: TRBV5-1; size: many; D: TRBD2; CDR3: CASSFQRGGDEQFF; DNA: TGCGCCAGCAGCTTCCAGCGGGGGGGCGATGAGCAGTTCTTC
J: TRBJ2-3; length: 12; V: TRBV7-2; size: many; D: .; CDR3: CASSLERVTQYF; DNA: TGTGCCAGCAGCTTGGAGCGGGTTACGCAGTATTTT
J: TRBJ2-3; length: 14; V: TRBV29-1; size: medium-sized; D: .; CDR3: CSVGISGRTDTQYF; DNA: TGCAGCGTTGGAATTAGCGGAAGGACAGATACGCAGTATTTT
J: TRBJ1-2; length: 14; V: TRBV12-3/TRBV12-4; size: many; D: TRBD1; CDR3: CASSQTGTNYGYTF; DNA: TGTGCCAGCAGCCAGACAGGGACTAACTATGGCTACACCTTC
J: TRBJ1-5; length: 14; V: TRBV28; size: many; D: .; CDR3: CASSERRINQPQHF; DNA: TGTGCCAGCAGCGAAAGACGGATCAATCAGCCCCAGCATTTT
J: TRBJ1-2; length: 15; V: TRBV28; size: .; D: .; CDR3: CASSLCCRGLGGYTF; DNA: TGTGCCAGCAGTTTATGCTGTCGGGGTTTGGGCGGCTACACCTTC
J: TRBJ1-2; length: 17; V: TRBV12-3/TRBV12-4; size: many; D: TRBD1; CDR3: CASSFLLYRGKNYGYTF; DNA: TGTGCCAGCAGTTTCCTTCTCTACAGGGGGAAGAACTATGGCTACACCTTC
J: TRBJ1-2; length: 15; V: TRBV3-1; size: many; D: .; CDR3: CASSQDGRGRGGYTF; DNA: TGTGCCAGCAGCCAAGATGGGCGGGGCAGAGGCGGCTACACCTTC
J: TRBJ2-1; length: 17; V: TRBV4-3; size: many; D: .; CDR3: CASSQDFPGRNYNEQFF; DNA: TGCGCCAGCAGCCAAGACTTCCCGGGACGTAACTACAATGAGCAGTTCTTC
J: TRBJ2-6; length: 14; V: TRBV12-3/TRBV12-4; size: many; D: TRBD1; CDR3: CASSFQGVANVLTF; DNA: TGTGCCAGCAGTTTTCAGGGGGTTGCCAACGTCCTGACTTTC
J: TRBJ2-7; length: 13; V: TRBV7-2; size: many; D: .; CDR3: CASSFRGSYEQYF; DNA: TGTGCCAGCAGCTTTCGGGGTTCCTACGAGCAGTACTTC
J: TRBJ1-4; length: 17; V: TRBV14; size: many; D: .; CDR3: CASSQDTRGGRNEKLFF; DNA: TGTGCCAGCAGCCAAGATACGCGCGGCGGCCGAAATGAAAAACTGTTTTTT